This T cell receptor beta chain was recovered during a study of blood T cell repertoires in COVID-19. CDR3 length equals 14 residues. Germline values: CDR1 LNHDA, CDR2 SQIVND (reference sequence). V shed 4 bases and J 4 bases; nucleotides not matched to a gene: 5. The data were produced by immunoSEQ multiplex PCR, yet TCRdb's version contains in-frame clones alone and is incomplete. The sample lists approximately 170,000 clones, approximately 85% occurring once. Seattle patient enrollment occurred during active infection, with longitudinal follow-up thereafter. The clonotype comes from a man of 80 years or more with COVID-19, enrolled during active disease. J is TRBJ1-1 and V is TRBV19; TRBD1 matches at 8 bases. Sequences were obtained from peripheral blood. CDR3 bases: TGTGCCAGTAGTACACGACAGGGGATCACTGAAGCTTTCTTT. It yields the protein CASSTRQGITEAFF.